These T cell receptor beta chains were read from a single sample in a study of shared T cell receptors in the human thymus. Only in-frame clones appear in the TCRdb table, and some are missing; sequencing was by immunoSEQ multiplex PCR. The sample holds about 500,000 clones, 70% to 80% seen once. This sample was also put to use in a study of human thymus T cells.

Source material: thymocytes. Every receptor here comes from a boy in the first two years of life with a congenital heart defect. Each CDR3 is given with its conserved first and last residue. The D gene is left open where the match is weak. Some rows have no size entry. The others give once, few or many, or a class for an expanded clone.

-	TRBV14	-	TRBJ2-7	TGTGCCAGCAGCCAAGACCAGAACAGGGCGGACTCCTACGAGCAGTACTTC	CASSQDQNRADSYEQYF
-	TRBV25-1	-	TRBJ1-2	TGTGCCAGCAGTGTAACATCCGGGGGGACCTATGGCTACACCTTC	CASSVTSGGTYGYTF
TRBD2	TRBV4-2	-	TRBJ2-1	TGTGCCAGCAGCCCTTTCCATGCGGGAGGTAGTAATGAGCAGTTCTTC	CASSPFHAGGSNEQFF
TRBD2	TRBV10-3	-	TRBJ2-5	TGTGCCATCAGTGCGACCCTACTAGCGGGAGCGGGTGGGGGCCACCAAGAGACCCAGTACTTC	CAISATLLAGAGGGHQETQYF
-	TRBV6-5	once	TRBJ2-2	TGCGCCCATGCCCGTAAAGAGGCCGGGGAGCTGTTTTTT	CAHARKEAGELFF
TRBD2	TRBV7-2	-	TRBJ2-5	TGTGCCAGCAGCGCAGTAGCGGGTAAATTGCAAGAGACCCAGTACTTC	CASSAVAGKLQETQYF
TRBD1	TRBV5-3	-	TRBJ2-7	TGTGCCAGAAGCTCCGGGACAGGGAGGTCCTACGAGCAGTACTTC	CARSSGTGRSYEQYF
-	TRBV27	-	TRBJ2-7	TGTGCCAGCAGTCATTCTCGGGTTGGCGGCGAGCAGTACTTC	CASSHSRVGGEQYF
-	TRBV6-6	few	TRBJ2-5	TGTGCCATCGAGGGCGGGGTACAAGAGACCCAGTACTTC	CAIEGGVQETQYF
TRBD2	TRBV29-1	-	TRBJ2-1	TGCAGCGTTGATCTGGTGGCTAGCGGGATGAGCGATGAGCAGTTCTTC	CSVDLVASGMSDEQFF
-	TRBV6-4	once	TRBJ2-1	TGTGCCAGCAGTCTGGGACTTTACAATGAGCAGTTCTTC	CASSLGLYNEQFF
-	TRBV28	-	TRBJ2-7	TGTGCCAGCAAGAGTTCGACCTACGAGCAGTACTTC	CASKSSTYEQYF
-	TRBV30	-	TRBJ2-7	TGTGCCTGGTCCCCTCAGGGAGGCGAGCAGTACTTC	CAWSPQGGEQYF
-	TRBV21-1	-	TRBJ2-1	TGTGCCAGCAACGCGACAGAAGGTAACGTTACATACAATGAGCAGTTCTTC	CASNATEGNVTYNEQFF
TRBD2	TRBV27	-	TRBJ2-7	TGTGCCAGCAGTTTACGGGGATGGGGGGCCGGGACTAGCGGGAGCAGCCCGGGGGAGCAGTACTTC	CASSLRGWGAGTSGSSPGEQYF
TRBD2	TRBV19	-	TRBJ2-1	TGTGCCAGTAGTATAGGGGCCGCGGGGGGCCTTGTGCCCAATGAGCAGTTCTTC	CASSIGAAGGLVPNEQFF
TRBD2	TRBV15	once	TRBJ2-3	TGTGCCACCGGGGCCCGGACTAGCGCCAGCACAGATACGCAGTATTTT	CATGARTSASTDTQYF
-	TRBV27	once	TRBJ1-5	TGTGCCAGCAGTCCACGACAGGTCATTCAGCCCCAGCATTTT	CASSPRQVIQPQHF
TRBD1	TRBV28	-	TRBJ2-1	TGTGCCAGCAGAGCTGACAGGGGTTTACGCAATGAGCAGTTCTTC	CASRADRGLRNEQFF
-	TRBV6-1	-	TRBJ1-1	TGTGCCAGCACCCTAGGTGGGGCCACTGAAGCTTTCTTT	CASTLGGATEAFF
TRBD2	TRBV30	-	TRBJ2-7	TGTGCCTGGAGTGGGACTAGCGGGGAGGTGTACGAGCAGTACTTC	CAWSGTSGEVYEQYF
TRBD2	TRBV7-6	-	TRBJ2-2	TGTGCCAGCAGCTTAGCCAACAACGGACTAGTGGCTACCGGGGAGCTGTTTTTT	CASSLANNGLVATGELFF